The next 26 T cell receptor beta chains were all read from a single sample in a study of blood T cell repertoires in COVID-19. The data were produced by immunoSEQ multiplex PCR, yet TCRdb's version contains in-frame clones alone and is incomplete. Of around 240,000 clones detected, about 91% appear once; the ten largest clones hold around 1.3%. The sequenced sample consisted of PBMCs or T cells enriched from blood (not recorded which). These receptors were obtained from a human donor in a cohort exposed to, infected with or recovered from COVID-19 (not recorded which). The donor label of this sample is uncertain.

The J gene is TRBJ1-5, the V gene TRBV19; TRBD1 aligns across 7 bases. From germline, CDR1 is LNHDA and CDR2 SQIVND (reference sequence). V shed 5 bases, J shed 3 bases, and the junction held 7 bases outside the gene matches. The CDR3 runs to 15 residues. CDR3 protein: CASSSVGQFNQPQHF. In nucleotides, the CDR3 is TGTGCCAGTAGTTCGGTGGGACAGTTCAATCAGCCCCAGCATTTT.

Written as DNA, the CDR3 is TGCAGCGCCACAGGGGCTTACGAGCAGTACTTC. This gives the protein CSATGAYEQYF. The chain carries TRBV29-1 and TRBJ2-7, with 7 bases aligning to TRBD1. Unmatched junction bases numbered 4, after V lost 7 bases and J lost 4 bases. This CDR3 has 11 residues. Germline V CDR1 and CDR2: SQVTM, ANQGSEA.

This chain joins TRBV9 and TRBJ2-1; D is possibly TRBD2 (5 bases). Trimming removed 0 bases from V and 9 bases from J, with 10 bases in between. The CDR3 contains 13 residues. Germline CDR1 reads SGDLS; CDR2 reads YYNGEE. The CDR3 nucleotides read TGTGCCAGCAGCGTAGATAGCGTCAGTGAGCAGTTCTTC. It codes for CASSVDSVSEQFF.

J is TRBJ1-6 and V is TRBV30, with D tentatively TRBD1 (5 bases). Trimming removed 5 bases at V and 4 bases at J, with 9 bases between. Germline V gene lookup returns CDR1 GTSNPN and CDR2 SVGIG (reference sequence). The CDR3 has 13 residues. The CDR3 region has the DNA TGTGCCTGGGACAGTACATATAATTCACCCCTCCACTTT. Translation gives CAWDSTYNSPLHF. Full variable domain (missing parts from reference TRBV30 and TRBJ1-6): SQTIHQWPATLVQPVGSPLSLECTVEGTSNPNLYWYRQAAGRGLQLLFYSVGIGQISSEVPQNLSASRPQDRQFILSSKKLLLSDSGFYLCAWDSTYNSPLHFGNGTRLTVT.

In the case of this clone: The same CDR3 is also encoded by other DNA sequences in this sample. The genes are TRBV5-1 and TRBJ2-3; 7 bases are shared with TRBD2. The CDR3 consists of 14 residues. CDR1 and CDR2 from the germline V gene are SGHRS and YFSETQ. Germline trimming cut 3 bases from V and 0 bases from J; bases unmatched to any gene: 1. In DNA, the CDR3 is TGCGCCAGCAGCTGGGGGGGAAGCACAGATACGCAGTATTTT. It yields the protein CASSWGGSTDTQYF. The full variable domain, rest sourced from reference TRBV5-1 and TRBJ2-3, is KAGVTQTPRYLIKTRGQQVTLSCSPISGHRSVSWYQQTPGQGLQFLFEYFSETQRNKGNFPGRFSGRQFSNSRSEMNVSTLELGDSALYLCASSWGGSTDTQYFGPGTRLTVL.

This clone turned up a few times. This chain links TRBV6-5 with TRBJ1-5, with unresolved D. Trimming cost V 5 bases and J 3 bases, with 11 bases left between them. Per the germline V gene, CDR1 is MNHEY and CDR2 is SVGAGI. The CDR3 is 14 residues long. The CDR3 protein is CASSRESINQPQHF. The CDR3 nucleotides read TGTGCCAGCAGTAGGGAGTCTATCAATCAGCCCCAGCATTTT.

The rearrangement uses TRBV19 and TRBJ1-1; weak D call: TRBD1 (5 bases). V was cut by 2 bases and J by 4 bases, with 11 bases left in between. Germline V gene lookup returns CDR1 LNHDA and CDR2 SQIVND (reference sequence). CDR3 length: 14 residues. The CDR3 protein is CASSIPPGGTEAFF. The CDR3 bases are TGTGCCAGTAGTATACCCCCGGGGGGCACTGAAGCTTTCTTT.

A single count supports this clone. The chain combines TRBV12-3 or TRBV12-4 with TRBJ1-1, with D perhaps matching TRBD1 (6 bases). V was pared by 8 bases and J by 0 bases, with 10 bases between. The CDR3 runs 13 residues. The CDR3 DNA follows: TGTGCCAGCGGCCAGGGGCTGAACACTGAAGCTTTCTTT. Protein: CASGQGLNTEAFF.

The chain uses TRBV10-3 and TRBJ2-2; 8 bases align to TRBD2. The V gene end was trimmed by 4 bases and the J gene end by 4 bases; junction bases not matched to a gene: 8. The CDR3 length is 16 residues. CDR1 ENHRY and CDR2 SYGVKD come from the germline V gene. CDR3 DNA: TGTGCCATCAGTGCTCCCCGGGGGGGGACCACCGGGGAGCTGTTTTTT. Translated: CAISAPRGGTTGELFF.

This chain uses TRBV30 with TRBJ1-5; TRBD1 might be the D (6 bases). With 3 bases removed from V and 4 bases from J, the gap between germline ends came to 16 bases. The CDR3 sequence is 15 residues long. Germline V lookup: CDR1 GTSNPN, CDR2 SVGIG (reference sequence). The CDR3, as DNA: TGTGCCTGGAGGAGCTCCGGGACACTAAATCAGCCCCAGCATTTT. As protein: CAWRSSGTLNQPQHF.

This clone has a single count. V gene TRBV19 combines with J gene TRBJ2-3; TRBD2 aligns across 12 bases. This CDR3 contains 14 residues. The V and J ends lost 7 bases and 7 bases, in that order; junction bases with no gene match: 6. From germline, CDR1 is LNHDA and CDR2 SQIVND (reference sequence). In DNA, the CDR3 is TGTGCCAGTAAGGCTAGCGGGGGGGCGAATACGCAGTATTTT. It translates to CASKASGGANTQYF.

The chain couples TRBV4-1 to TRBJ2-6; D remains unclear. CDR3 length equals 19 residues. Trimming left V 0 bases short and J 1 base short, with 16 bases between. Germline CDR1 reads MGHRA; CDR2 reads YSYEKL. The CDR3 sequence: CASSQDLTVMMSGANVLTF. The CDR3 nucleotides are TGCGCCAGCAGCCAAGATTTAACGGTTATGATGTCTGGGGCCAACGTCCTGACTTTC.

This clone was seen just once. This chain connects TRBV7-8 to TRBJ1-1; D possibly corresponds to TRBD1 (6 bases). V lost 5 bases and J lost 0, with 13 bases in between. The germline V gene has CDR1 SGHVS and CDR2 FQNEAQ. The CDR3 runs to 15 residues. This CDR3 reads CASSPQGMMNTEAFF. CDR3 nucleotides: TGTGCCAGCAGCCCGCAGGGGATGATGAACACTGAAGCTTTCTTT.

V usage is TRBV7-9 and J usage is TRBJ1-1; D possibly corresponds to TRBD1 (5 bases). This CDR3 has 17 residues. Germline values: CDR1 SEHNR, CDR2 FQNEAQ (reference sequence). Between the trimmed V and J ends, which lost 2 bases and 4 bases, there was a span of 20 bases. Here the CDR3 reads CASSLNRAGKVCTEAFF. For the CDR3, the DNA is TGTGCCAGCAGCTTAAATCGGGCAGGGAAGGTCTGCACTGAAGCTTTCTTT.

This chain links TRBV11-1 with TRBJ2-1; perhaps TRBD2 as D (6 bases). Germline lookup yields CDR1 SGHAT and CDR2 FQDESV (reference sequence). This CDR3 has 13 residues. V lost 4 bases and J 9 bases, leaving 13 bases between the germline ends. CDR3: CASSSGMGLEQFF. The CDR3 region has the DNA TGTGCCAGCAGCTCAGGGATGGGACTTGAGCAGTTCTTC.

This clone was detected a few times. The rearrangement uses TRBV13 and TRBJ2-7, with D possibly TRBD2 on 5 matching bases. The V end lost 2 bases, the J end lost 7 bases, and 15 bases lay between the germline ends. This CDR3 is built from 14 residues. Germline CDR1 PRHDT, CDR2 FYEKMQ (reference sequence). The CDR3 reads CASSLQRSFWEQYF. DNA of the CDR3: TGTGCCAGCAGCTTACAGCGGTCCTTTTGGGAGCAGTACTTC.

The V gene is TRBV30, the J gene TRBJ2-7; 10 bases agree with TRBD2. The CDR3 spans 14 residues. J gave up 6 bases and V 5 bases, and 10 bases lay outside the gene matches. CDR1 is GTSNPN, CDR2 SVGIG, per germline (reference sequence). In DNA form, the CDR3 reads TGTGCCTGGGTGAGCGGGGGGGCCGTCAGCGAGCAGTACTTC. This translates into CAWVSGGAVSEQYF.

The chain couples TRBV19 to TRBJ2-1, with no clear D. The V end lost 3 bases, the J end lost 8 bases, and 11 bases lay between the germline ends. Germline CDR1 and CDR2: LNHDA and SQIVND (reference sequence). The CDR3 runs 13 residues. The CDR3 DNA reads TGTGCCAGTAGTATGGCTAGAAGCGATGAGCAGTTCTTC. Amino acids: CASSMARSDEQFF.

The rearrangement joins TRBV19 to TRBJ2-1, with a possible D match to TRBD1 (6 bases). This CDR3 contains 15 residues. Looked up from germline, CDR1 is LNHDA and CDR2 is SQIVND (reference sequence). The ends were cut back, 2 bases at V and 2 bases at J, with 10 bases in the middle. Written as DNA, the CDR3 is TGTGCCAGTAGTATACAGGGGCGCCCCTACAATGAGCAGTTCTTC. Residues: CASSIQGRPYNEQFF.

The CDR3 DNA is TGCGCCAGCAGCTTAGTAGAGGCGTACTCTGGAAACACCATATATTTT. This gives the protein CASSLVEAYSGNTIYF. The chain has TRBV5-1 and TRBJ1-3, with unresolved D. Deletions cut 2 bases from V and 0 bases from J, with 12 bases between. The germline V gene encodes CDR1 SGHRS and CDR2 YFSETQ. The CDR3 has 16 amino acids.

The CDR3 here is CAISQPVWGEQQYF. As DNA, the CDR3 is TGTGCCATCTCACAGCCCGTCTGGGGGGAGCAGCAGTACTTC. The chain combines TRBV10-3 with TRBJ2-7, with D possibly TRBD2 on 6 matching bases. Looked up from germline, CDR1 is ENHRY and CDR2 is SYGVKD. This CDR3 comprises 14 residues. Trimming removed 8 bases from V and 8 bases from J, with 22 bases in between.

The chain employs TRBV10-3 and TRBJ1-3; D unclear. The length of the CDR3 is 14 residues. Germline lookup yields CDR1 ENHRY and CDR2 SYGVKD. V gave up 4 bases and J gave up 0 bases, with 7 bases separating them. CDR3 DNA: TGTGCCATCAGTGGACAAGACTCTGGAAACACCATATATTTT. Its translation is CAISGQDSGNTIYF.

There are a few counts of this clone. This rearrangement joins TRBV5-1 to TRBJ1-5; maybe TRBD1 (6 bases). Germline CDR1 SGHRS, CDR2 YFSETQ. V lost 5 bases, J lost 3 bases, and 12 bases lay in between. The CDR3 has 14 amino acids. For the CDR3, the DNA is TGCGCCAGCAGTCCCGGGACACTCAATCAGCCCCAGCATTTT. Its protein is CASSPGTLNQPQHF.

This chain connects TRBV10-3 to TRBJ2-2, with no clear D. Per germline, CDR1 ENHRY and CDR2 SYGVKD. The CDR3 consists of 14 residues. V was shortened by 6 bases and J by 7 bases, with 15 bases between the two germline ends. CDR3: CAIRLLIDGGELFF. The CDR3, as DNA: TGTGCCATCAGGCTTCTCATAGATGGCGGGGAGCTGTTTTTT.

V is TRBV9 and J is TRBJ1-1; D remains ambiguous. Germline-derived CDR1 and CDR2 are SGDLS and YYNGEE. CDR3 length: 16 amino acids. V shed 1 base and J shed 5 bases, with 18 bases lying between them. The CDR3 DNA follows: TGTGCCAGCAGCGTAAGCCCCGCCTCCCTAAAGACTGAAGCTTTCTTT. This translates into CASSVSPASLKTEAFF. Looking up the rest from reference TRBV9 and TRBJ1-1 gives the full variable domain: DSGVTQTPKHLITATGQRVTLRCSPRSGDLSVYWYQQSLDQGLQFLIQYYNGEERAKGNILERFSAQQFPDLHSELNLSSLELGDSALYFCASSVSPASLKTEAFFGQGTRLTVV.

The chain links TRBV7-9 to TRBJ2-7; D remains unclear. The CDR3 loop spans 12 amino acids. The germline V and J ends were trimmed by 3 bases and 3 bases, with 6 bases remaining between them. Germline values: CDR1 SEHNR, CDR2 FQNEAQ (reference sequence). CDR3 sequence: CASSFVGYEQYF. The CDR3 DNA is TGTGCCAGCAGCTTCGTCGGCTACGAGCAGTACTTC.